This T cell receptor (beta chain) was sequenced during a study of shared clonotypes between healthy human individuals. Notes on the study in general: Among donors, the sharing of clonotypes was expected to be influenced by sequencing depth.

Some clones are missing from TCRdb's copy, which holds only in-frame ones; the method was immunoSEQ multiplex PCR. The sample gives some 2 million clones, around 96% of which show up once; approximately 1.2% is in the top ten. Germline V CDR1 and CDR2: SGHTA, FQGNSA. V was clipped by 4 bases and J by 5 bases, with 12 bases between them. The CDR3 is 14 amino acids. To note about this clone: The antigen is not known.

Naive CD8 cells were CD45RO-negative, positively selected for CCR7, excluding terminally differentiated effector memory CD45RA+ cells. The chain has TRBV7-2 and TRBJ2-1; either TRBD1 or TRBD2 may supply D (6 bases each). The sample comprised naive CD8+ T cells sorted from blood. The receptor's source is a man between 18 and 35 years old in good health. In DNA, the CDR3 is TGTGCCAGCAGCTCCGGGGGCGGCCACAATGAGCAGTTCTTC. Translating gives CASSSGGGHNEQFF.